Shown below are 19 T cell receptor beta chains from a single sample sequenced in a study of T cells in Graves' hyperthyroidism and ophthalmopathy (dated by TCRdb to between 2018 and 2020). Receptors were amplified or captured by multiplex PCR. These reads were obtained on an Illumina HiSeq 2000. Amplification of TCR beta CDR3 regions was carried out from RNA transcripts. The first round of RT-PCR for the TCR CDR3 was performed with the HTBI primer set and the Qiagen OneStep RT-PCR kit. TCRdb handled the public reads itself, with Q25 trimming in fastp and clone calling in MiXCR, and kept productive beta chains. Entries that share a CDR3 protein sequence are merged under the most common genes and DNA. The sample records almost 350,000 distinct CDR3 sequences, around 18% of which are singletons. The biggest ten clones account for around 15% of the sample. Sequencing was done on a sample of blood. Every receptor here comes from a woman in her forties with Graves' ophthalmopathy.

This rearrangement joins TRBV20-1 to TRBJ2-5; 8 positions agree with TRBD2. This CDR3 has 14 amino acids. J was trimmed by 4 bases and V by 3 bases; bases with no gene match: 7. The germline V gene has CDR1 DFQATT and CDR2 SNEGSKA (reference sequence). CDR3 nucleotides: TGCAGTGCTAGGCGGGGGGACGAGGCAGAGACCCAGTACTTC. Translating it yields CSARRGDEAETQYF.

This clonotype was counted many times. The chain is built from TRBV12-5 and TRBJ1-6, with D tentatively TRBD1 (6 bases). Germline V gene lookup returns CDR1 LGHNT and CDR2 FRNRAP. The CDR3 consists of 16 residues. Between the trimmed V and J ends, which lost 3 bases and 4 bases, there was a span of 13 bases. CDR3 DNA sequence: TGTGCTAGTGGTTTCGGGGGGCGGACTTATAATTCACCCCTCCACTTT. Encoded protein: CASGFGGRTYNSPLHF.

Remarks on this clonotype: Germline and junction disagree at one end, which may indicate a read error. This chain connects TRBV5-5 to TRBJ2-7, with 8 bases identical to TRBD1. Germline CDR1 SGHKS, CDR2 YYEKEE (reference sequence). The CDR3 is 15 amino acids. CDR3 region: CASSFSDRVDYGQYF. The CDR3 DNA follows: TGTGCCAGCAGCTTTTCGGACAGGGTGGATTACGGGCAGTACTTC. Filled out from reference TRBV5-5 and TRBJ2-7, the complete variable domain reads DAGVTQSPTHLIKTRGQQVTLRCSPISGHKSVSWYQQVLGQGPQFIFQYYEKEERGRGNFPDRFSARQFPNYSSELNVNALLLGDSALYLCASSFSDRVDYGQYFGPGTRLTVT.

This clonotype showed up many times. This sequence joins TRBV5-1 and TRBJ2-7; 10 positions match TRBD1. Germline V gives CDR1 SGHRS, CDR2 YFSETQ. This CDR3 spans 16 amino acids. Unmatched junction bases numbered 6, after V lost 3 bases and J lost 0 bases. The CDR3 here is CASSSGTGVPSYEQYF. The CDR3 DNA reads as TGCGCCAGCAGCTCCGGGACAGGGGTGCCCTCCTACGAGCAGTACTTC.

The chain has TRBV12-3 or TRBV12-4 and TRBJ1-5; the D is unclear. V dropped 6 bases and J dropped 5 bases, with 5 bases sitting between them. The CDR3 length is 11 residues. The CDR3, as DNA: TGTGCCAGCAGACCTGATCAGCCCCAGCATTTT. Its translation: CASRPDQPQHF.

Many counts were recorded for this clonotype. The rearrangement links TRBV27 to TRBJ1-1; tentative D call: TRBD1 (6 bases). V lost 4 bases, J lost 1 base, and 25 bases lay in between. The CDR3 is 19 residues long. Germline lookup yields CDR1 MNHEY and CDR2 SMNVEV (reference sequence). CDR3 residues: CASSSGTSAIGDANTEAFF. The CDR3 bases are TGTGCCAGCAGTTCCGGGACATCGGCCATCGGGGACGCGAACACTGAAGCTTTCTTT.

Ten or more counts support this clonotype. V is TRBV12-3 or TRBV12-4 and J is TRBJ2-5; D is ambiguous. The CDR3 runs to 12 residues. The V end was cut by 2 bases, the J end by 4 bases, with 5 bases between. CDR3 loop: CASSLFGETQYF. CDR3 DNA sequence: TGTGCCAGCAGTTTATTTGGAGAGACCCAGTACTTC.

This clonotype has a handful of counts. One junction end does not reproduce the germline sequence, and a read error may be involved. The chain joins TRBV3-1 to TRBJ1-1; D might be TRBD1 (5 bases). The CDR3 covers 14 residues. Germline V CDR1 and CDR2: LGHDT, YNNKEL (reference sequence). The CDR3 nucleotides are TGTGCCAGCAGCCCGTCTTGGGGGAACCCTGAAGCTTTCTTT. Residues: CASSPSWGNPEAFF.

This clonotype was seen repeatedly, ten times or more. A single base separates this from a much larger clone, so it may be a read error. The chain couples TRBV5-4 to TRBJ1-2; possible D gene TRBD1, 5 bases. Germline CDR1 reads SGHNT; CDR2 reads YYREEE (reference sequence). The CDR3 is 12 residues long. V lost 0 bases and J 8 bases, leaving 8 bases between the germline ends. The CDR3 DNA follows: TGTGCCAGCAGCTTGGCGGGGCAGGGCTACACCTTC. Encoded protein: CASSLAGQGYTF.

This clonotype was seen repeatedly, ten times or more. V gene TRBV15 combines with J gene TRBJ1-1, with D hard to call. This CDR3 has 13 residues. The germline V gene encodes CDR1 LNHNV and CDR2 YYDKDF (reference sequence). V was trimmed by 0 bases and J by 4 bases, leaving 6 bases between them. CDR3 sequence (DNA): TGTGCCACCAGCAGAGATAGCGGCACTGAAGCTTTCTTT. This codes for CATSRDSGTEAFF.

Many counts were recorded for this clonotype. The gene calls are TRBV4-1 and TRBJ1-2, with TRBD1 as a possible D gene (5 bases). CDR3 size: 14 residues. The V end was cut by 6 bases, the J end by 1 base, with 12 bases between. The germline gives CDR1 MGHRA, CDR2 YSYEKL. DNA for the CDR3: TGCGCCAGCAGGATCCGGGACGGTAACTATGGCTACACCTTC. Translating gives CASRIRDGNYGYTF.

The chain has TRBV12-5 and TRBJ1-6; D unclear. CDR1 and CDR2 (germline): LGHNT, FRNRAP. V shed 0 bases and J shed 5 bases, with 17 bases lying between them. This CDR3 is built from 18 residues. This chain's CDR3 is CASGLVGRPPHHNSPLHF. In DNA form, the CDR3 reads TGTGCTAGTGGTTTGGTAGGGCGGCCCCCTCACCATAATTCACCCCTCCACTTT.

This clonotype was seen a handful of times. The rearrangement uses TRBV7-2 and TRBJ2-7; D call uncertain. Trimming left V 5 bases short and J 7 bases short, with 15 bases between. Per germline, CDR1 SGHTA and CDR2 FQGNSA. The CDR3 is 13 residues long. This CDR3 reads CASSPKYGEEQYF. CDR3 sequence (DNA): TGTGCCAGCAGCCCGAAGTATGGGGAAGAGCAGTACTTC.

This clonotype was seen repeatedly, ten times or more. The chain has TRBV15 and TRBJ2-7; possible D gene TRBD1, 5 bases. Trimming took 0 bases from V and 5 from J, leaving 11 bases between them. There are 14 residues in the CDR3. CDR1 LNHNV and CDR2 YYDKDF come from the germline V gene (reference sequence). Here the CDR3 reads CATSRDGAQDEQYF. For the CDR3, the DNA is TGTGCCACCAGCAGAGATGGGGCCCAGGACGAGCAGTACTTC.

This clonotype was counted at least ten times. A junction end diverges from the germline sequence, so it may reflect a read error. This rearrangement joins TRBV20-1 to TRBJ1-3; D remains unclear. CDR1 is DFQATT and CDR2 is SNEGSKA in the germline V gene (reference sequence). The CDR3 runs to 14 residues. CDR3: CSARERDSGNTIYF. The CDR3 DNA is TGCAGTGCGAGAGAACGGGACTCTGGAAACACCATATATTTT.

This chain joins TRBV6-8 and TRBJ2-5; 11 positions agree with TRBD1. CDR1 and CDR2 from the germline V gene are MNHGY and SAAAGT. J gave up 6 bases and V 2 bases, and 11 bases lay outside the gene matches. CDR3 size: 17 residues. This CDR3 is CASSYPGQGALGKTQYF. As DNA, the CDR3 is TGTGCCAGCAGTTACCCCGGACAGGGGGCGCTCGGAAAGACCCAGTACTTC.

This clonotype was observed at least ten times. The chain recombines TRBV12-3 or TRBV12-4 with TRBJ2-5, with D perhaps matching TRBD2 (6 bases). V lost 6 bases, J lost 6 bases, and 11 bases lay in between. The length of the CDR3 is 12 residues. The CDR3 spells CASREGLKTQYF. CDR3 in DNA: TGTGCCAGCAGGGAGGGACTGAAGACCCAGTACTTC.

This clonotype showed up just a few times. The chain carries TRBV5-1 and TRBJ1-2; 12 nucleotides align to TRBD1. Per germline, CDR1 SGHRS and CDR2 YFSETQ. V lost 4 bases, J lost 8 bases, and 9 bases stayed unmatched. The CDR3 loop spans 15 amino acids. As DNA, the CDR3 is TGCGCCAGCAGCGGGACAGGGGGCCTTCCGGTCGGCTACACCTTC. Encoded protein: CASSGTGGLPVGYTF.

The CDR3 sequence: CASSPPDRGIQYF. The DNA for the CDR3 is TGTGCCAGCAGTCCCCCGGACAGGGGCATTCAGTACTTC. The chain has TRBV27 and TRBJ2-4; 9 positions agree with TRBD1. CDR1 MNHEY and CDR2 SMNVEV come from the germline V gene (reference sequence). The CDR3 has 13 amino acids. V shed 5 bases, J shed 9 bases, and the junction held 5 bases outside the gene matches.